These 22 T cell receptor beta chains share one sample of origin, sequenced in a study of T cells after posttransplantation cyclophosphamide. The data were produced by immunoSEQ multiplex PCR, yet TCRdb's version contains in-frame clones alone and is incomplete. The data hold just over 65,000 clones, with 93% observed a single time. Sequencing was done on a sample of PBMCs. Receptors originate from a woman in her twenties or thirties in good health and a related stem cell transplant donor.

This chain connects TRBV7-2 to TRBJ1-3; 7 bases match TRBD1. Germline trimming cut 2 bases from V and 4 bases from J; bases unmatched to any gene: 5. Germline CDR1 SGHTA, CDR2 FQGNSA. CDR3 length: 15 residues. Here the CDR3 DNA reads TGTGCCAGCAGCTTAAACAGGGGCGGGGGAAACACCATATATTTT. Translation gives CASSLNRGGGNTIYF.

J is TRBJ2-5 and V is TRBV6-1; 11 nucleotides line up with TRBD1. The J call could be wrong; TRBJ2-7 is a better fit for the DNA end. Germline V gives CDR1 MNHNS, CDR2 SASEGT. This CDR3 contains 14 residues. The CDR3 nucleotides are TGTGCCAGTTCCGGGACAGGGGGATTCTACGAGCAGTACTTC. Encoded protein: CASSGTGGFYEQYF.

This chain connects TRBV28 to TRBJ1-2, with D unclear. CDR1 MDHEN and CDR2 SYDVKM come from the germline V gene. The V end lost 1 base, the J end lost 7 bases, and 10 bases lay between the germline ends. The CDR3 has 13 amino acids. This chain's CDR3 is CASSLYVGSGYTF. The DNA for the CDR3 is TGTGCCAGCAGTTTATACGTAGGGAGTGGCTACACCTTC.

J is TRBJ2-7 and V is TRBV11-3, with D perhaps being TRBD1 or TRBD2 (5 bases each). The germline gives CDR1 SGHNT, CDR2 YENEEA. V lost 5 bases and J lost 2, with 10 bases in between. The CDR3 has 13 residues. The CDR3 spells CASSRGPTYEQYF. CDR3 DNA sequence: TGTGCCAGCAGCAGGGGACCAACCTACGAGCAGTACTTC.

The rearrangement joins TRBV4-3 to TRBJ2-7; 7 bases are a match to TRBD1. Losses at the gene ends were 2 bases for V and 0 bases for J; bases not matched to a gene: 7. This CDR3 has 16 residues. Germline lookup yields CDR1 LGHNA and CDR2 YSLEER. CDR3: CASSQRTGQLSYEQYF. Here the CDR3 DNA reads TGCGCCAGCAGCCAAAGGACGGGACAGCTCTCCTACGAGCAGTACTTC.

V usage is TRBV15 and J usage is TRBJ2-7; D unclear. The germline V and J ends were trimmed by 0 bases and 1 base, with 10 bases remaining between them. From germline, CDR1 is LNHNV and CDR2 YYDKDF (reference sequence). The CDR3 length is 15 residues. CDR3 in DNA: TGTGCCACCAGCAGAGATTTGCCAGCATCCTACGAGCAGTACTTC. Its translation: CATSRDLPASYEQYF.

This chain connects TRBV6-6 to TRBJ1-6, with 7 bases identical to TRBD1. The CDR3 consists of 15 residues. CDR1 and CDR2 (germline): MNHNY, SVGAGI (reference sequence). The V and J ends lost 6 bases and 7 bases, in that order; junction bases with no gene match: 9. The CDR3 protein is CASRPGGQGNSPLHF. CDR3 DNA: TGTGCCAGCAGACCAGGGGGGCAGGGGAATTCACCCCTCCACTTT.

The CDR3 sequence: CASSLEGRSYEQYF. The DNA of the CDR3 is TGTGCCAGCAGCTTGGAGGGCAGGTCCTACGAGCAGTACTTC. V usage is TRBV5-4 and J usage is TRBJ2-7; no clear D. V lost 0 bases and J 1 base, leaving 8 bases between the germline ends. The CDR3 spans 14 residues. Per germline, CDR1 SGHNT and CDR2 YYREEE (reference sequence).

This rearrangement joins TRBV7-9 to TRBJ1-1, with D possibly TRBD1 on 5 matching bases. V lost 1 base to trimming and J lost 5 bases, with 20 bases between them. From germline, CDR1 is SEHNR and CDR2 FQNEAQ (reference sequence). The CDR3 is 17 residues long. The CDR3 DNA reads as TGTGCCAGCAGCTTAGGGCGTCCGGGTGAGGGGTCGACTGAAGCTTTCTTT. Translated, it gives CASSLGRPGEGSTEAFF.

V usage is TRBV29-1 and J usage is TRBJ2-3, with 8 bases fitting TRBD1. V lost 1 base, J lost 1 base, and 7 bases stayed unmatched. The germline V gene has CDR1 SQVTM and CDR2 ANQGSEA. The CDR3 totals 16 residues. The CDR3 DNA reads as TGCAGCGTTGAAGGCGGCTCGACAGGGGGCACAGATACGCAGTATTTT. This encodes CSVEGGSTGGTDTQYF.

This clone was counted once. The chain links TRBV5-1 to TRBJ1-5; D possibly corresponds to TRBD1 (5 bases). Germline CDR1 and CDR2: SGHRS and YFSETQ. There are 13 residues in the CDR3. Trimming pared 4 bases from V and 5 bases from J, leaving 10 bases between. CDR3 sequence (DNA): TGCGCCAGCAGCCTCCAGGGCGATCAGCCCCAGCATTTT. As protein: CASSLQGDQPQHF.

CDR3 loop: CSAGGQETQYF. The DNA for the CDR3 is TGCAGTGCGGGCGGCCAAGAGACCCAGTACTTC. The V and J genes are TRBV20-1 and TRBJ2-5; D remains unclear. The germline V gene has CDR1 DFQATT and CDR2 SNEGSKA (reference sequence). The V end was cut by 6 bases, the J end by 1 base, with 6 bases between. This CDR3 contains 11 residues.

The V call is TRBV7-2, the J call TRBJ2-7; 7 bases line up with TRBD1. Losses at the gene ends were 3 bases for V and 5 bases for J; bases not matched to a gene: 4. This CDR3 spans 13 amino acids. CDR1 SGHTA and CDR2 FQGNSA come from the germline V gene. The CDR3 DNA sequence: TGTGCCAGCAGCTTGGACAGGCCCCACGAGCAGTACTTC. This translates into CASSLDRPHEQYF.

This chain connects TRBV27 to TRBJ2-1; either TRBD1 or TRBD2 may fit D (5 bases each). V was trimmed by 2 bases and J by 0 bases, leaving 11 bases between them. CDR1 MNHEY and CDR2 SMNVEV come from the germline V gene (reference sequence). This CDR3 has 16 amino acids. CDR3 nucleotides: TGTGCCAGCAGTTTAATTGCAGGGAGCTCCTACAATGAGCAGTTCTTC. Translating gives CASSLIAGSSYNEQFF.

The chain carries TRBV25-1 and TRBJ2-5, with TRBD2 matching over 9 bases. Looked up from germline, CDR1 is MGHDK and CDR2 is SYGVNS. CDR3 size: 15 residues. The V segment lost 5 bases and the J segment 2 bases; nucleotides outside the gene matches: 6. The CDR3 coding sequence is TGTGCCAGCAGTAGGAGCGGGGGGAGACAAGAGACCCAGTACTTC. It yields the protein CASSRSGGRQETQYF.

V usage is TRBV10-2 and J usage is TRBJ2-1; TRBD1 matches 8 bases. Germline-derived CDR1 and CDR2 are WSHSY and SAAADI. Germline trimming cut 7 bases from V and 0 bases from J; bases unmatched to any gene: 2. There are 14 residues in the CDR3. The CDR3 protein is CASNDRGSYNEQFF. The CDR3, as DNA: TGCGCCAGCAATGACAGGGGCTCCTACAATGAGCAGTTCTTC.

The chain links TRBV7-7 to TRBJ2-2; either TRBD1 or TRBD2 may fit D (6 bases each). Germline CDR1 SSHAT, CDR2 FNYEAQ (reference sequence). The length of the CDR3 is 13 residues. V was cut by 8 bases and J by 5 bases, with 12 bases left in between. CDR3 bases: TGTGCCAGCGGCGGGACATTAACCGGGGAGCTGTTTTTT. Residues: CASGGTLTGELFF.

This clone came up a few times. V is TRBV5-4 and J is TRBJ1-2, with a tentative D call TRBD1 (6 bases). The germline gives CDR1 SGHNT, CDR2 YYREEE (reference sequence). V lost 5 bases and J lost 4, with 15 bases in between. The CDR3 consists of 14 residues. The CDR3 reads CASRPKDSSYGYTF. The CDR3 nucleotides are TGTGCCAGCAGACCAAAGGACAGTTCCTATGGCTACACCTTC. Looking up the rest from reference TRBV5-4 and TRBJ1-2 gives the full variable domain: ETGVTQSPTHLIKTRGQQVTLRCSSQSGHNTVSWYQQALGQGPQFIFQYYREEENGRGNFPPRFSGLQFPNYSSELNVNALELDDSALYLCASRPKDSSYGYTFGSGTRLTVV.

V gene TRBV10-2 combines with J gene TRBJ1-4; D possibly corresponds to TRBD1 (5 bases). Germline V gives CDR1 WSHSY, CDR2 SAAADI. This CDR3 is 14 amino acids long. Trimming stripped 7 bases from V and 5 bases from J, with 14 bases between. The CDR3, as DNA: TGCGCCAGCACCCTCGGGGGAGGAAATGAAAAACTGTTTTTT. This gives the protein CASTLGGGNEKLFF.

This sequence joins TRBV30 and TRBJ1-1; maybe TRBD1 (6 bases). The germline V gene encodes CDR1 GTSNPN and CDR2 SVGIG (reference sequence). Trimming removed 0 bases from V and 5 bases from J, with 10 bases in between. The CDR3 is made up of 13 amino acids. CDR3 in amino acids: CAWSVHRETEAFF. The CDR3 DNA reads TGTGCCTGGAGTGTCCACAGGGAGACTGAAGCTTTCTTT. The complete variable domain, with remaining parts taken from reference TRBV30 and TRBJ1-1, reads SQTIHQWPATLVQPVGSPLSLECTVEGTSNPNLYWYRQAAGRGLQLLFYSVGIGQISSEVPQNLSASRPQDRQFILSSKKLLLSDSGFYLCAWSVHRETEAFFGQGTRLTVV.

This chain connects TRBV2 to TRBJ2-5, with D unclear. Germline V CDR1 and CDR2: SNHLY, FYNNEI. Trimming took 4 bases from V and 2 from J, leaving 11 bases between them. The CDR3 spans 14 residues. This CDR3 is CASSVLGSQETQYF. The CDR3 bases are TGTGCCAGCAGTGTATTGGGCAGTCAAGAGACCCAGTACTTC. Based on the CDR3 plus reference TRBV2 and TRBJ2-5, the full variable domain is EPEVTQTPSHQVTQMGQEVILRCVPISNHLYFYWYRQILGQKVEFLVSFYNNEISEKSEIFDDQFSVERPDGSNFTLKIRSTKLEDSAMYFCASSVLGSQETQYFGPGTRLLVL.

CDR3 residues: CASIGVLGTEAFF. In nucleotides, the CDR3 is TGCGCCAGCATTGGGGTGCTAGGCACTGAAGCTTTCTTT. The chain recombines TRBV5-1 with TRBJ1-1; D unresolved. Trimming pared 6 bases from V and 4 bases from J, leaving 13 bases between. The CDR3 sequence is 13 residues long. Germline CDR1 is SGHRS and CDR2 is YFSETQ.